The entry that follows covers one T cell receptor (beta chain) sequence. Its antigen remains unidentified. These data belong to a study of T cells in narcolepsy. About the research overall: Donors had narcolepsy type 1 or type 2, or were healthy controls. General study findings and limits: Comparing one patient's CSF and blood CD4+ clonotypes highlighted HCRT- and TRIB2-specific autoreactive clonotypes. Autoreactive clone sequences were missing from some blood memory CD4+ repertoires.

Some clones are missing from TCRdb's copy, which holds only in-frame ones; the method was immunoSEQ multiplex PCR. The sample lists roughly 30,000 clones, more than 75% seen once, with over 2% in the top ten. V lost 7 bases and J lost 6, with 31 bases in between. The CDR3 has 19 residues. Germline assignment: CDR1 SGDLS and CDR2 YYNGEE. What was sequenced was memory (CD45RA-) CD4+ T cells from blood. The sequence derives from a human donor in good health. The chain couples TRBV9 to TRBJ2-2; tentatively, D is TRBD2 (6 bases). The CDR3 bases are TGTGCCAGCCCCCCAAGCCGTCAACGGGAGTGGAGAGGAGCCGGGGAGCTGTTTTTT. Translation: CASPPSRQREWRGAGELFF.